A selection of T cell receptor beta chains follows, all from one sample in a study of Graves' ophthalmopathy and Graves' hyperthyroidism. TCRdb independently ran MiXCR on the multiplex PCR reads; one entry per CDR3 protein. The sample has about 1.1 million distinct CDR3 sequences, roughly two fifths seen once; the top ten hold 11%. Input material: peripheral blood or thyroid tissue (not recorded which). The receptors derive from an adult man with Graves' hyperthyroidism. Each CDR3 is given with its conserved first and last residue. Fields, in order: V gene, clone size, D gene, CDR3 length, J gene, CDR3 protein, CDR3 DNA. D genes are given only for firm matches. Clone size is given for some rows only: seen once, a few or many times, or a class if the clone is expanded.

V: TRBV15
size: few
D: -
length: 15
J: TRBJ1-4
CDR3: CATSREQGEGEKLFF
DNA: TGTGCCACCAGCAGGGAACAGGGCGAGGGTGAAAAACTGTTTTTT

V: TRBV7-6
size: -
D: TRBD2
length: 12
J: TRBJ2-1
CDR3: CASSSLLGTRAF
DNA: TGTGCCAGCAGCTCCCTTTTAGGGACTAGGGCTTTC

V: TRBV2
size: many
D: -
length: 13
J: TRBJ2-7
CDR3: CASSVQFGGEQYF
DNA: TGTGCCAGCAGCGTGCAATTTGGCGGCGAGCAGTACTTC

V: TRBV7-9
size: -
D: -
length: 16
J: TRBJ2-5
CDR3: CASSQGSLSYQETQYF
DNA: TGTGCCAGCAGCCAGGGAAGCTTATCGTACCAAGAGACCCAGTACTTC

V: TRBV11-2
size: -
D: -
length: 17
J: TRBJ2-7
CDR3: CASSNRGVGGSSYEQYF
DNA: TGTGCCAGCAGTAACAGGGGGGTCGGCGGGAGCTCCTACGAGCAGTACTTC

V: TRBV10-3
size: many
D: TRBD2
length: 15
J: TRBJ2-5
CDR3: CAISPGTNFQETQYF
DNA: TGTGCCATCAGTCCCGGGACTAATTTTCAAGAGACCCAGTACTTC

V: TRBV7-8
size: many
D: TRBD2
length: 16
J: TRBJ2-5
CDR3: CASSLGASGVQETQYF
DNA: TGTGCCAGCAGCTTGGGGGCTAGCGGGGTACAAGAGACCCAGTACTTC

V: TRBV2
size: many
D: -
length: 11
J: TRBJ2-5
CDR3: CASNSEETQYF
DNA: TGTGCCAGCAACTCTGAAGAGACCCAGTACTTC

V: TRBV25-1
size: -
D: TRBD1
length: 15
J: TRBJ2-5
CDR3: CACSALTGHQETQYF
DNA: TGTGCCTGCAGTGCTCTGACAGGGCACCAAGAGACCCAGTACTTC

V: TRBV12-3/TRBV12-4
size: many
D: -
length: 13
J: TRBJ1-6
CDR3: CASTPRMGNLLHF
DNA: TGTGCCAGCACCCCGAGAATGGGAAATCTCCTCCACTTT

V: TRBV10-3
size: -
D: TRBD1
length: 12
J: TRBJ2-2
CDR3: CAISERTGELVF
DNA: TGTGCCATCAGTGAGAGGACAGGGGAGCTGGTTTTT

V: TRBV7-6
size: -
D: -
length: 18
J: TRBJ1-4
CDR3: CASSRMDSTSTTNEKLFF
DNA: TGTGCCAGCAGCCGCATGGACAGTACCTCGACAACTAATGAAAAACTGTTTTTT

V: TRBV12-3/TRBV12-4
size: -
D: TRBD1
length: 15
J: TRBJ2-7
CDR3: CASSLVGQRDYEQYF
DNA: TGTGCCAGCAGTTTAGTGGGACAGAGAGACTACGAGCAGTACTTC

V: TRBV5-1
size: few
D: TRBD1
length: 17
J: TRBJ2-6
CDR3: CASSPGDRLAGANVLTF
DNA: TGCGCCAGCAGCCCGGGGGACAGGTTGGCCGGGGCCAACGTCCTGACTTTC

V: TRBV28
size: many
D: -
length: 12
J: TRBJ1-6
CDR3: CASSFLLLPLHF
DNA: TGTGCCAGCAGTTTCCTCCTTCTACCCCTCCACTTT

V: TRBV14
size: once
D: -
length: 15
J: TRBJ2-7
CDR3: CASSQVTGDRYEQYF
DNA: TGTGCCAGCAGCCAAGTAACGGGAGATCGTTACGAGCAGTACTTC

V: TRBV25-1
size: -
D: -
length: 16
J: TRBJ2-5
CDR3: CASSGQRSRGGETQYF
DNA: TGTGCCAGCAGTGGACAGAGGTCGAGAGGTGGAGAGACCCAGTACTTC

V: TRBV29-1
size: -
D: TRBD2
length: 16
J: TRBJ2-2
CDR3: CSVKGIAGGGTGELFF
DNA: TGCAGCGTCAAGGGGATAGCGGGAGGGGGGACCGGGGAGCTGTTTTTT

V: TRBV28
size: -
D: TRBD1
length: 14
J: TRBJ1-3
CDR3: CASRMTGEVGTIYF
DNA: TGTGCCAGCAGAATGACAGGGGAAGTCGGCACCATATATTTT

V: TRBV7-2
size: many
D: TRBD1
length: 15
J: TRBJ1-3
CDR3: CASSLRETGRNTIYF
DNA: TGTGCCAGCAGCTTAAGGGAGACAGGGAGAAACACCATATATTTT

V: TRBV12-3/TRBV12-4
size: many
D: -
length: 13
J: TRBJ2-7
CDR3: CASSLVAGHEQYF
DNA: TGTGCCAGCAGTTTAGTGGCGGGCCACGAGCAGTACTTC

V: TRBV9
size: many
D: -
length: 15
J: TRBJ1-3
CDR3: CASSASGGAGNTIYF
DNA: TGTGCCAGCAGCGCCAGCGGGGGCGCCGGAAACACCATATATTTT

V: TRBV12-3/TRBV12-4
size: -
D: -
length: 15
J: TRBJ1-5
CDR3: CASKTGTISNQPQHF
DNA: TGTGCCAGCAAGACAGGTACTATTAGCAATCAGCCCCAGCATTTT

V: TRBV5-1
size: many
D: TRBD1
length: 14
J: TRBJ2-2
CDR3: CASSSDRAKGELFF
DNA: TGCGCCAGCAGCTCGGACAGGGCCAAGGGGGAGCTGTTTTTT

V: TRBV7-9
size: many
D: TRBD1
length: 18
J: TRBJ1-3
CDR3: CASSLGGTAIYSGNTIYF
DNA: TGTGCCAGCAGCTTAGGGGGGACAGCGATATACTCTGGAAACACCATATATTTT

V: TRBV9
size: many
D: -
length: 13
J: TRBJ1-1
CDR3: CASSVGDDTEAFF
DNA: TGTGCCAGCAGCGTAGGGGATGACACTGAAGCTTTCTTT

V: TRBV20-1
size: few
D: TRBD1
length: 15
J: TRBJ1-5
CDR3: CSADDRGRSNQPQHF
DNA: TGCAGTGCTGACGACAGGGGGCGAAGCAATCAGCCCCAGCATTTT

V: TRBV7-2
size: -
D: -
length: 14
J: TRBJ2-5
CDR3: CTSSDGGSSETQYF
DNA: TGTACCAGCAGCGATGGTGGGAGTTCGGAGACCCAGTACTTC

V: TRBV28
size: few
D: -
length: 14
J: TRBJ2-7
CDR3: CASSRETFSYEQYF
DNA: TGTGCCAGCAGCAGGGAGACTTTCTCCTACGAGCAGTACTTC

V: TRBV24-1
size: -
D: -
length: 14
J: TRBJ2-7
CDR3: CATSDLRAYNEQYF
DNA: TGTGCCACCAGTGATTTAAGGGCATACAATGAGCAGTACTTC

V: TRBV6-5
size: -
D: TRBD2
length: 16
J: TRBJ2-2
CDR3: CASSPLARPVAGELFF
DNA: TGTGCCAGCTCACCACTAGCGCGCCCCGTGGCCGGGGAGCTGTTTTTT

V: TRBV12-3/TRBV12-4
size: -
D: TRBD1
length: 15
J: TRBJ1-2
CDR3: CASSLIRDRGYGYTF
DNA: TGTGCCAGCAGTCTGATCCGGGACAGGGGCTATGGCTACACCTTC

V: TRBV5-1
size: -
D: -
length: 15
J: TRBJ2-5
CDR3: CASSLRRTDQETQYF
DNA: TGCGCCAGCAGCCTGAGGCGGACGGATCAAGAGACCCAGTACTTC

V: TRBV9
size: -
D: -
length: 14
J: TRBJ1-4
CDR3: CASSPKAGDEKLFF
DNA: TGTGCCAGCAGCCCGAAAGCAGGGGATGAAAAACTGTTTTTT

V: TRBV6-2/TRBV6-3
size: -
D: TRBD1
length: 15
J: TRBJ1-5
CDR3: CASKPDRISNQPQHF
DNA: TGTGCCAGCAAACCGGACAGGATCAGCAATCAGCCCCAGCATTTT

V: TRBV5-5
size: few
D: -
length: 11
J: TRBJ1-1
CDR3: CARTGNTEAFF
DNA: TGTGCCCGGACCGGAAACACTGAAGCTTTCTTT

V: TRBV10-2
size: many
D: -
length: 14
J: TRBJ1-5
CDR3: CASSVRGIGQPQHF
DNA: TGCGCCAGCAGTGTTAGAGGGATTGGGCAGCCCCAGCATTTT

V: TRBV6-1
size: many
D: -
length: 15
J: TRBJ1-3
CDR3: CASEPGQSSGNTIYF
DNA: TGTGCCAGCGAACCGGGACAAAGCTCTGGAAACACCATATATTTT

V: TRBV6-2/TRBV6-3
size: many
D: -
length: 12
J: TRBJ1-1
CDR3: CASSYTRTEAFF
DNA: TGTGCCAGCAGTTACACGAGGACTGAAGCTTTCTTT

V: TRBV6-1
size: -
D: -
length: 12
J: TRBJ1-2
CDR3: CASIPATPGYTF
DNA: TGTGCCAGCATACCAGCGACACCTGGCTACACCTTC

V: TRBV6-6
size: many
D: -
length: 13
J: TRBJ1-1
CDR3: CASQTTKNTEAFF
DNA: TGTGCCAGTCAAACGACAAAGAACACTGAAGCTTTCTTT

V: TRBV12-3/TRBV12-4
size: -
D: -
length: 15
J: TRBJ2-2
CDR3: CASSFRASYTGELFF
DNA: TGTGCCAGCAGTTTCAGGGCTAGTTACACCGGGGAGCTGTTTTTT

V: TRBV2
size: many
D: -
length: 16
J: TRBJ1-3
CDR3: CASSGVNSISGNTIYF
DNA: TGTGCCAGCAGTGGGGTAAACAGCATCTCTGGAAACACCATATATTTT

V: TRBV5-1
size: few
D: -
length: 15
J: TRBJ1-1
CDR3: CASSFKGGENTEAFF
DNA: TGCGCCAGCAGCTTCAAAGGAGGTGAGAACACTGAAGCTTTCTTT

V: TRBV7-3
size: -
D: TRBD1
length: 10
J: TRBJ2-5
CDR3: CASSPGTGYF
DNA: TGTGCCAGCAGCCCAGGGACAGGGTACTTC

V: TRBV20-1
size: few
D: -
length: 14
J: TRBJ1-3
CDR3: CSARETGTGNTIYF
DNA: TGCAGTGCTAGGGAAACAGGTACTGGAAACACCATATATTTT

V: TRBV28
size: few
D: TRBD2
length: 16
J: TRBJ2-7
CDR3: CASSFGTSAVGHEQYF
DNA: TGTGCCAGCAGTTTCGGGACTAGCGCGGTGGGGCACGAGCAGTACTTC

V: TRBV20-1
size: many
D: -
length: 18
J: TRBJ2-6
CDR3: CSARDSRISSSGANVLTF
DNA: TGCAGTGCTAGAGACTCTAGGATCTCAAGCTCTGGGGCCAACGTCCTGACTTTC

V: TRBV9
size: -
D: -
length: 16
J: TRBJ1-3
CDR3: CASSVATGDSGNTIYF
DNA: TGTGCCAGCAGCGTAGCTACGGGGGACTCTGGAAACACCATATATTTT

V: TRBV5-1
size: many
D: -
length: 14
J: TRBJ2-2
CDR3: CASSFWTSTGELFF
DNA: TGCGCCAGCAGCTTCTGGACAAGCACCGGGGAGCTGTTTTTT

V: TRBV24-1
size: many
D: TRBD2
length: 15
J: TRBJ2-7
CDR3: CATSDMPAGVSEQYF
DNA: TGTGCCACCAGTGATATGCCGGCGGGAGTATCCGAGCAGTACTTC

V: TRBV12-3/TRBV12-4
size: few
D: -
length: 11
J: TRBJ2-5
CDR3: CASSLTGAQYF
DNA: TGTGCCAGCAGTTTAACGGGGGCCCAGTACTTC

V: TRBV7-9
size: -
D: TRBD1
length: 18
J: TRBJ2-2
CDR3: CASSALRPGQDITGELFF
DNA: TGTGCCAGCAGCGCATTAAGACCGGGACAGGACATCACCGGGGAGCTGTTTTTT

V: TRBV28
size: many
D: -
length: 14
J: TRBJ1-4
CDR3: CASIGDGGGEKLFF
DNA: TGTGCCAGCATTGGTGACGGGGGCGGTGAAAAACTGTTTTTT

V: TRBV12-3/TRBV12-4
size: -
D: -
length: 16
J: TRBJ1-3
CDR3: CASSRHRPASGNTIYF
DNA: TGTGCCAGCAGTCGTCACAGACCTGCCTCTGGAAACACCATATATTTT

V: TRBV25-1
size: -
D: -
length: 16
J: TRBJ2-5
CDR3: CASSLPKGEPQETQYF
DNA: TGTGCCAGCAGTTTACCTAAGGGAGAGCCCCAAGAGACCCAGTACTTC

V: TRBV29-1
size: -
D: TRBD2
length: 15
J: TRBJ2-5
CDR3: CTQPPSGGFRETQYF
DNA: TGCACCCAACCCCCCAGCGGGGGGTTCAGGGAGACCCAGTACTTC

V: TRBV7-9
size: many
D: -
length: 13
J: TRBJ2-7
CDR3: CASSLGTKVEQYF
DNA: TGTGCCAGCAGCTTGGGCACGAAAGTCGAGCAGTACTTC

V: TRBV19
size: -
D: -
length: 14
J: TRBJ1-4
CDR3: CASRGGRGDEKLFF
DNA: TGTGCCAGTAGAGGCGGAAGGGGAGATGAAAAACTGTTTTTT

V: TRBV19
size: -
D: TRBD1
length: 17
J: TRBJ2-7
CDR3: CASSIDLSGQGSYEQYF
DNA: TGTGCCAGTAGTATAGATCTATCGGGACAGGGCTCCTACGAGCAGTACTTC